This entry features one T cell receptor (beta chain) sequence. Next came a second PCR, run for 7 to 11 cycles, which used a sample-barcoded 5' primer along with a J-beta primer mix. TCRdb ran MiXCR on the 5' RACE reads and lists one entry per CDR3 protein. Among 1.2 million to 1.5 million distinct CDR3 sequences listed, approximately 38% were seen once. The data were obtained in a study of blood T cells in healthy people across ages. This CDR3 has 15 residues. Germline-derived CDR1 and CDR2 are LGHDT and YNNKEL (reference sequence). Trimming removed 0 bases at V and 2 bases at J, with 10 bases between.

The material sequenced was blood. The gene calls are TRBV3-1 and TRBJ1-1; no firm D call. The source of this sequence is a woman younger than 30 in good health. This CDR3 is CASSQDFAPNTEAFF. In DNA, the CDR3 is TGTGCCAGCAGCCAAGATTTTGCACCAAACACTGAAGCTTTCTTT.